This T cell receptor beta chain was recovered during a study of vaccination and CD4 T cells after COVID-19. For the study at large: Taking of post-vaccine samples occurred a median 72 days after dose two (range 14 to 241). Overlapping spike peptides of SARS-CoV-2, HCoV-NL63, HCoV-OC43 and HCoV-229E stimulated the cells.

As regards this clonotype: Its antigen remains unidentified.

Specified treatment: approximately nine-day PBMC culture with coronavirus spike peptide pools or control peptides (ViraFEST assay). Sequence data for DNA of cultured CD4+ T cells were generated by the Oncomine TCR Beta short-read assay. MiXCR, applied by TCRdb to the PCR reads, yields one record per CDR3 protein. The data show 10,000 to 15,000 distinct CDR3 sequences, with roughly 50% seen just once and around 22% held by the top ten. This CDR3 comprises 17 residues. The germline gives CDR1 DFQATT, CDR2 SNEGSKA (reference sequence). Trimming cost V 2 bases and J 3 bases; bases outside gene matches: 9.

The TCR originated in a human donor who had recovered from COVID-19. The chain combines TRBV20-1 with TRBJ2-3, with 12 bases identical to TRBD2. Sequenced input: CD4+ T cells from blood, cultured in vitro. The CDR3 bases are TGCAGTGCTAGAATTTGGGGACTAGCGGGTTCGACAGATACGCAGTATTTT. As protein: CSARIWGLAGSTDTQYF.